This T cell receptor (beta chain) was found in a study of cytomegalovirus exposure and HLA in healthy donors. Findings of the study overall: According to an earlier analysis, most TCR beta V segments yielded productive rearrangements about 90% or about 30% of the time.

Notes on this clone: Its antigen remains unknown.

60 Vbeta and 13 Jbeta primers were used in PCR. Produced via immunoSEQ multiplex PCR; TCRdb's table is partial and in-frame only. The profile covers about 76,000 clones, with just under 80% appearing a single time and approximately 8.9% taken by the ten largest. V lost 0 bases, J lost 6 bases, and 17 bases lay in between. The CDR3 contains 17 residues. CDR1 and CDR2 from the germline V gene are MGHRA and YSYEKL. V gene TRBV4-1 combines with J gene TRBJ2-2; D is possibly TRBD1 (6 bases). This receptor was identified in a woman aged 40 to 50 in good health and CMV-seropositive. Sequencing input: PBMCs. This CDR3 reads CASSQDIRGFGPGELFF. The CDR3 DNA reads TGCGCCAGCAGCCAAGATATCAGGGGTTTTGGGCCCGGGGAGCTGTTTTTT.